This TCR beta chain is from a study of beta chain features in type 1 diabetes. The CDR3 totals 13 residues. V was clipped by 2 bases and J by 5 bases, with 9 bases between them. Germline loops: CDR1 ENHRY, CDR2 SYGVKD. Expressed TCRB transcripts got sequenced, as all isolated RNA was reverse transcribed. Some clones are missing from TCRdb's copy, which holds only in-frame ones; the method was immunoSEQ multiplex PCR. Seen here are about 24,000 clones, over 60% observed once, and the top ten hold approximately 2%. Of note for this clone: Its antigen is currently unknown.

Regarding the study as a whole: Fewer insertions but more deletions were seen at VDJ junctions in type 1 diabetes patients. Equally in patients and controls, shorter templates might have been favored by PCR. Researchers cautioned that cDNA sequencing could over-represent cells with high TCR expression. A closer apparent resemblance between naive, central memory and Treg TCRB repertoires was seen in patients than in healthy donors.

This TCR was sampled from a middle-aged woman in good health. Input material: Tregs from blood. The chain carries TRBV10-3 and TRBJ2-5, with D perhaps TRBD2 (5 bases). The CDR3 DNA is TGTGCCATCAGTGAGAGCACGGGGGAGACCCAGTACTTC. This sequence encodes CAISESTGETQYF.